This TCR beta chain was documented in a study of T cell repertoires in cytomegalovirus infection (dated by TCRdb to 2018 to 2020). The study in broad terms: Peptide stimulations targeted recently identified HLA-C-restricted CMV epitopes, whose presentation resists viral immunomodulation, together with well-studied HLA-B-restricted epitopes. Because public TCR beta signatures pointed to carriage of CMV infection together with the matching HLA type, the HLA type of each donor mattered for the analysis. Results and caveats for the whole study, not just this receptor: Carriers of CMV infection plus the relevant HLA type were discriminated by the cumulative frequency of public TCR beta family members in the study cohort and in an independent approximately 360-donor cohort. The ex vivo response was dominated by HLA-C-restricted CMV-specific TCR beta clonotypes, and the single most frequent clonotype in two of eight donors was supplied by these HLA-C-restricted clonotypes.

Taken from cysteine to phenylalanine, the CDR3 has 12 residues. The read is trimmed to its CDR3 DNA, 36 bases read in frame from base 1. CDR1 and CDR2 are read off the germline V gene (reference sequence) as MNHEY and SMNVEV. Relative to germline, V is 3 bases shorter and J is 11 bases shorter, with 13 bases between their ends. The reads were generated on an Illumina HiSeq 1500. TCRdb trimmed public reads at Q25 via fastp, called clones via MiXCR and kept in-frame beta chains. CDR3 protein duplicates are merged, each entry listing the most common genes and DNA. The sample profile shows about 770,000 distinct CDR3 sequences; 25% to 35% of them were found once. The top ten constitute around 13% of the sample. This clonotype appeared once. No cognate antigen has been identified for it. Nothing much larger sits one base from this clone, and base qualities are not available. One read alone is a weak basis.

Interpreted using the paper, the treatment or condition label stands for: in vitro stimulation with specific CMV peptide epitopes to enrich CMV-specific T cells. The specimen was cultured CD8+ T cells from PBMCs, collected from culture after CMV antigen stimulation. This TCR came from a human donor in good health (CMV status not recorded). Some clones in this sample may be carry-over from other donors' samples. The chain is made from TRBV27 and TRBJ1-1, and the D gene may be TRBD1, 6 bases matching. In nucleotide form, the sequence is TGTGCCAGCAGTTTTCAGGGGAGGGAGGCTTTCTTT. This translates into CASSFQGREAFF.